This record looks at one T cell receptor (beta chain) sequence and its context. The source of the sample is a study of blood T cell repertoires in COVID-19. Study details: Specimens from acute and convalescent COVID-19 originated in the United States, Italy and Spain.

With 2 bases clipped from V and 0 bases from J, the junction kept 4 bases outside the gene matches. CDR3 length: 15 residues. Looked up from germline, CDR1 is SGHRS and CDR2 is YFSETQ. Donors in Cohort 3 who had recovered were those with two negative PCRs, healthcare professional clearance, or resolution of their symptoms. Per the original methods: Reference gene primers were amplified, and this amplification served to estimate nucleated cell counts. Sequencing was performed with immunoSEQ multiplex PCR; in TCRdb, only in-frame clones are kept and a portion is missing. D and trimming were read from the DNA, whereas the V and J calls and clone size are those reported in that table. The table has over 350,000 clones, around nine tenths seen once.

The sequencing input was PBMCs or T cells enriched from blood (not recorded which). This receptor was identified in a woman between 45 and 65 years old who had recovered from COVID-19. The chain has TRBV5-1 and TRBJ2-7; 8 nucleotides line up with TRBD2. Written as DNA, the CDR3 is TGCGCCAGCAGCTTTAGCGGGGACCTCTCCTACGAGCAGTACTTC. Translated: CASSFSGDLSYEQYF. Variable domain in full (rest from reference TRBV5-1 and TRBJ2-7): KAGVTQTPRYLIKTRGQQVTLSCSPISGHRSVSWYQQTPGQGLQFLFEYFSETQRNKGNFPGRFSGRQFSNSRSEMNVSTLELGDSALYLCASSFSGDLSYEQYFGPGTRLTVT.